The source of this T cell receptor (beta chain) is a study of OX40 agonist ivuxolimab in advanced cancers. Using immunoSEQ multiplex PCR, the repertoire was profiled, and TCRdb retains in-frame clones only, with some absent. The sample gives about 56,000 clones, around 90% of which show up once; more than 20% is in the top ten. The CDR3 has 14 amino acids. V lost 3 bases and J 0 bases, leaving 6 bases between the germline ends. The germline V gene has CDR1 MDHEN and CDR2 SYDVKM. This rearrangement joins TRBV28 to TRBJ2-4, with D unresolved. The sample consisted of CD4+ or CD8+ T cells sorted from blood, taken in a trial of the OX40 agonist ivuxolimab. This clonotype originated in an adult with an advanced solid tumor such as melanoma, head and neck, liver or kidney cancer. For the CDR3, the DNA is TGTGCCAGCAGTTTTGGGCCAGCCAAAAACATTCAGTACTTC. Encoded protein: CASSFGPAKNIQYF.